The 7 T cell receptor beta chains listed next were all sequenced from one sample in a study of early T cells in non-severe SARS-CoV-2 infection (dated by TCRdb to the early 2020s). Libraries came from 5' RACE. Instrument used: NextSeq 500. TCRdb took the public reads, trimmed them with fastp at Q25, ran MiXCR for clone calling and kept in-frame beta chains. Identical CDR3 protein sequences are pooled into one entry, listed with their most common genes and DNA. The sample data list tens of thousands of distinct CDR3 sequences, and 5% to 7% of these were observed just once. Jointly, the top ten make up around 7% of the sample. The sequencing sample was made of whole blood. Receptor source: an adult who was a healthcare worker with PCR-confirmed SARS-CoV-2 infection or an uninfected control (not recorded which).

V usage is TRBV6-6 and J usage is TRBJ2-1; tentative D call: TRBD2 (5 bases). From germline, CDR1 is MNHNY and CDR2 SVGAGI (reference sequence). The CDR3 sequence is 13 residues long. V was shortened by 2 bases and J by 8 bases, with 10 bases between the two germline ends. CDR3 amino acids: CASSYPPDYEQFF. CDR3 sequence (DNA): TGTGCCAGCAGTTACCCTCCGGACTATGAGCAGTTCTTC.

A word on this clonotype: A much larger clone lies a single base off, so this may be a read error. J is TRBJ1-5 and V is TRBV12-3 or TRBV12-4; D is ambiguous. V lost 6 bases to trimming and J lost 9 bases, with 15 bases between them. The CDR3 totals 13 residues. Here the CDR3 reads CASRRHNSGPQHF. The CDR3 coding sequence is TGTGCCAGCAGAAGGCACAATTCCGGGCCCCAGCATTTT.

CDR3 protein: CASSGTESNGYTF. CDR3 nucleotides: TGTGCCAGCAGCGGGACAGAGTCTAATGGCTACACCTTC. The chain couples TRBV12-3 or TRBV12-4 to TRBJ1-2, with 7 bases fitting TRBD1. There are 13 residues in the CDR3. V lost 6 bases, J lost 6 bases, and 7 bases stayed unmatched.

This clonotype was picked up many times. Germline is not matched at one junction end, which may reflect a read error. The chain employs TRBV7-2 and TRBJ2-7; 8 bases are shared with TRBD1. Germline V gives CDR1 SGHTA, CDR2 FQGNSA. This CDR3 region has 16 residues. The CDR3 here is CASSVDRGRYLYAQYF. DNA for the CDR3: TGTGCCAGCAGCGTAGACAGGGGTCGATACCTCTACGCGCAGTACTTC.

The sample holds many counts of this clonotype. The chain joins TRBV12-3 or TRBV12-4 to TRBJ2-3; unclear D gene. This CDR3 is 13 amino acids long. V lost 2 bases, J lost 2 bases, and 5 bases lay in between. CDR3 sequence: CASSLLNTDTQYF. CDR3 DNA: TGTGCCAGCAGTTTATTGAACACAGATACGCAGTATTTT.

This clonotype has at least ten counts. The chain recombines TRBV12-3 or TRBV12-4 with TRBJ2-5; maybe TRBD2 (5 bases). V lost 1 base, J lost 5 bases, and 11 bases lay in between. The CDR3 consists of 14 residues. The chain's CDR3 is CASSLVERRETQYF. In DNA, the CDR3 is TGTGCCAGCAGTTTAGTGGAGCGGAGGGAGACCCAGTACTTC.

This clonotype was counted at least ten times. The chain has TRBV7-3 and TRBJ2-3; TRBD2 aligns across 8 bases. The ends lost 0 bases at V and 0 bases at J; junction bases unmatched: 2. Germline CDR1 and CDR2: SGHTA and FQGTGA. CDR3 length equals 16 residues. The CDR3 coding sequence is TGTGCCAGCAGCTTAACCGGCGGGGGGAGCACAGATACGCAGTATTTT. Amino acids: CASSLTGGGSTDTQYF.